One and the same sample provided the 28 T cell receptor beta chains below, sequenced in a study of metastatic and nonmetastatic thyroid tumors. TCRdb re-processed the PCR reads through MiXCR. The profile shows some 26,000 clones, 20% to 25% of them singletons. Patients were all untreated before their thyroid surgery. The sample was adjacent normal tissue. These receptors were obtained from a female donor with papillary thyroid cancer or a benign thyroid nodule (not recorded which). Some clones in this sample may be carry-over from other donors' samples.

This clone has at least ten counts. This rearrangement joins TRBV7-2 to TRBJ1-2; possible D gene TRBD1, 5 bases. The CDR3 covers 14 residues. Germline-derived CDR1 and CDR2 are SGHTA and FQGNSA. Deletions cut 1 base from V and 3 bases from J, with 9 bases between. CDR3 in amino acids: CASSLGQGDYGYTF. For the CDR3, the DNA is TGTGCCAGCAGCTTAGGCCAGGGAGACTATGGCTACACCTTC. The variable domain in full, completed from reference TRBV7-2 and TRBJ1-2, reads GAGVSQSPSNKVTEKGKDVELRCDPISGHTALYWYRQSLGQGLEFLIYFQGNSAPDKSGLPSDRFSAERTGGSVSTLTIQRTQQEDSAVYLCASSLGQGDYGYTFGSGTRLTVV.

About this clone: This CDR3 is missing its conserved last phenylalanine or tryptophan, likely due to a read error. The chain links TRBV6-8 to TRBJ2-7; TRBD1 is a possible D gene (6 bases). The germline V and J ends were trimmed by 0 bases and 7 bases, with 19 bases remaining between them. CDR1 and CDR2 from the germline V gene are MNHGY and SAAAGT. CDR3 size: 16 residues. CDR3 sequence: CASSYSPPGHGYEQYI. CDR3 DNA sequence: TGTGCCAGCAGTTACTCCCCTCCGGGACATGGTTATGAGCAGTACATC.

There are many counts of this clone. This chain connects TRBV11-3 to TRBJ2-2; D possibly corresponds to TRBD2 (6 bases). The length of the CDR3 is 16 residues. Germline CDR1 reads SGHNT; CDR2 reads YENEEA. V lost 5 bases and J lost 5, with 18 bases in between. The CDR3 loop reads CASSRVGGLSTGELFF. The CDR3 DNA reads as TGTGCCAGCAGCCGGGTCGGGGGATTAAGTACCGGGGAGCTGTTTTTT.

This clone was recorded at least ten times. In DNA form, the CDR3 reads TGTGCCAGTAGCACTGTGGGGACAGTCTCCTACGAGCAGTACTTC. Translating it yields CASSTVGTVSYEQYF. This chain uses TRBV19 with TRBJ2-7; TRBD1 matches 7 bases. Germline V CDR1 and CDR2: LNHDA, SQIVND (reference sequence). This CDR3 has 15 amino acids. V lost 6 bases to trimming and J lost 0 bases; unmatched junction nucleotides: 8.

There are many counts of this clone. The chain uses TRBV18 and TRBJ2-2; either TRBD1 or TRBD2 may supply D (5 bases each). Germline CDR1 KGHSH, CDR2 LQKENI. The V end lost 1 base, the J end lost 2 bases, and 11 bases lay between the germline ends. The CDR3 is 16 amino acids. The CDR3, as DNA: TGTGCCAGCTCACCACAAAGAGGGGTCAACACCGGGGAGCTGTTTTTT. This translates into CASSPQRGVNTGELFF.

This clone was detected many times. V and J are TRBV6-1 and TRBJ1-4; D remains unclear. This CDR3 has 14 amino acids. Per the germline V gene, CDR1 is MNHNS and CDR2 is SASEGT. Deletions cut 7 bases from V and 3 bases from J, with 12 bases between. CDR3 sequence: CASTKRIPNEKLFF. The CDR3 nucleotides are TGTGCCAGCACCAAGCGGATTCCTAATGAAAAACTGTTTTTT.

This clone was found once. At one end the junction does not follow the germline gene, possibly because of a read error. This chain joins TRBV19 and TRBJ2-5, with 8 bases that match TRBD2. CDR1 is LNHDA, CDR2 SQIVND, per germline (reference sequence). The CDR3 extends over 14 amino acids. The CDR3, as DNA: TGTGCCAGTAGTATGTTGGGACTAGAGGAGACCCGGTACTTC. Its translation is CASSMLGLEETRYF.

In its sample, this clone is medium-sized. The genes are TRBV6-1 and TRBJ1-5; 7 bases are a match to TRBD1. Germline loops: CDR1 MNHNS, CDR2 SASEGT. The CDR3 is made up of 14 amino acids. Trimming at V came to 6 bases and at J to 7 bases, leaving 9 bases not matched to a gene. The CDR3 region is CASRTGMAGQPQHF. As DNA, the CDR3 is TGTGCCAGCAGGACAGGGATGGCCGGGCAGCCCCAGCATTTT.

This chain uses TRBV12-3 or TRBV12-4 with TRBJ1-1; TRBD1 matches 11 bases. V lost 5 bases and J lost 4; bases outside the gene matches: 6. There are 15 residues in the CDR3. CDR3 sequence (DNA): TGTGCCAGCAGTCCCACCGGGACAGGGGGCACTGAAGCTTTCTTT. Translated: CASSPTGTGGTEAFF.

In regard to this clone: The missing conserved phenylalanine or tryptophan at the end of this CDR3 makes a read error likely. The V and J genes are TRBV11-2 and TRBJ2-2; D may be TRBD2 (6 bases). V was cut by 9 bases and J by 4 bases, with 9 bases left in between. The CDR3 is 12 residues long. The V gene's germline CDR1 is SGHAT and CDR2 FQNNGV. CDR3 sequence: CARWRGTGELFL. As DNA, the CDR3 is TGTGCCAGATGGCGGGGCACCGGGGAGCTGTTTCTT.

In its sample, this clone is medium-sized. This chain connects TRBV20-1 to TRBJ1-2, with no clear D. Germline CDR1 reads DFQATT; CDR2 reads SNEGSKA (reference sequence). The CDR3 has 12 residues. V gave up 6 bases and J gave up 4 bases, with 12 bases separating them. The CDR3 region has the DNA TGCAGTGCCCAGCCGGCGACCTATGGCTACACCTTC. Translated: CSAQPATYGYTF.

The rearrangement links TRBV20-1 to TRBJ1-1; D not certain. CDR1 is DFQATT and CDR2 is SNEGSKA in the germline V gene (reference sequence). The CDR3 has 15 amino acids. V lost 7 bases to trimming and J lost 2 bases, with 20 bases between them. The chain's CDR3 is CSVSHPGVINTEAFF. The CDR3 region has the DNA TGCAGTGTCTCTCACCCAGGCGTGATTAACACTGAAGCTTTCTTT.

This clone has ten or more counts. The rearrangement links TRBV5-1 to TRBJ2-5; 9 bases align to TRBD1. The CDR3 covers 18 residues. V lost 0 bases to trimming and J lost 5 bases; unmatched junction nucleotides: 14. Germline-derived CDR1 and CDR2 are SGHRS and YFSETQ. CDR3 region: CASSLGFLGTGSSETQYF. CDR3 nucleotide sequence: TGCGCCAGCAGCTTGGGTTTCCTCGGGACAGGGTCTTCGGAGACCCAGTACTTC.

This clone was seen many times. The V and J genes are TRBV29-1 and TRBJ1-3; D is perhaps TRBD1 (5 bases). The CDR3 has 14 residues. In germline, CDR1 is SQVTM, CDR2 ANQGSEA. Between the trimmed V and J ends, which lost 4 bases and 0 bases, there was a span of 10 bases. The CDR3 bases are TGCAGCGTTGTTCAGGGAGGCTCTGGAAACACCATATATTTT. Amino acid sequence: CSVVQGGSGNTIYF.

This clone has a single count. Just one base apart from a much larger clone, this may be a read error. Different DNA sequences within this sample yield the same CDR3. This chain links TRBV4-1 with TRBJ2-7, with 8 positions matching TRBD2. The trim removed 3 bases at V and 7 bases at J, leaving 20 bases unmatched. CDR1 and CDR2 (germline): MGHRA, YSYEKL. The CDR3 sequence is 18 residues long. DNA for the CDR3: TGCGCCAGCAGCCAGACCGGGACTAGTGGGGCCGGGGGGGAAGAGCAGTACTTC. It is translated as CASSQTGTSGAGGEEQYF.

This clone has a count of ten or more. J is TRBJ2-3 and V is TRBV27; tentatively, D is TRBD1 (5 bases). The CDR3 sequence is 15 residues long. V lost 6 bases and J 0 bases, leaving 13 bases between the germline ends. Looked up from germline, CDR1 is MNHEY and CDR2 is SMNVEV (reference sequence). Here the CDR3 DNA reads TGTGCCAGCAGCACACAGGCGTCTAGCACAGATACGCAGTATTTT. It is translated as CASSTQASSTDTQYF.

This clone is deemed medium-sized (0.01 to 0.1%). The chain couples TRBV12-3 or TRBV12-4 to TRBJ1-1; a possible D gene is TRBD1 (5 bases). The CDR3 loop spans 14 amino acids. Trimming pared 5 bases from V and 1 base from J, leaving 11 bases between. The CDR3 DNA follows: TGTGCCAGCAGTGGTGACGGACAGAACACTGAAGCTTTCTTT. This encodes CASSGDGQNTEAFF.

This clone was detected many times. The chain couples TRBV27 to TRBJ2-2, with a weak D call TRBD2 (5 bases). V was clipped by 7 bases and J by 5 bases, with 11 bases between them. The CDR3 is made up of 13 amino acids. The germline V gene has CDR1 MNHEY and CDR2 SMNVEV (reference sequence). CDR3 in DNA: TGTGCCAGCACCCCTACTAGTACCGGGGAGCTGTTTTTT. Translation gives CASTPTSTGELFF.

This clone was recorded at least ten times. This chain connects TRBV25-1 to TRBJ2-1; unclear D gene. CDR1 and CDR2 (germline): MGHDK, SYGVNS. The germline V and J ends were trimmed by 4 bases and 6 bases, with 25 bases remaining between them. CDR3 size: 18 residues. The DNA for the CDR3 is TGTGCCAGCAGTGGGCGTAGGATCCCAGCAAGGGTGGGCAATGAGCAGTTCTTC. This gives the protein CASSGRRIPARVGNEQFF.

This clone occurred a few times. The chain recombines TRBV28 with TRBJ1-1; D gene unclear. The CDR3 sequence is 14 residues long. Germline assignment: CDR1 MDHEN and CDR2 SYDVKM. The ends were cut back, 3 bases at V and 1 base at J, with 9 bases in the middle. Here the CDR3 DNA reads TGTGCCAGCAGTTTGGGCCTTACGAACACTGAAGCTTTCTTT. Amino acids: CASSLGLTNTEAFF.

This clone was seen a handful of times. The chain joins TRBV12-3 or TRBV12-4 to TRBJ2-5; TRBD2 matches 7 bases. V shed 5 bases, J shed 5 bases, and the junction held 20 bases outside the gene matches. This CDR3 spans 18 amino acids. CDR3 region: CASSPMKSSGSLLETQYF. DNA for the CDR3: TGTGCCAGCAGTCCCATGAAGTCTAGCGGTAGTTTATTGGAGACCCAGTACTTC.

Many counts were recorded for this clone. The rearrangement links TRBV20-1 to TRBJ1-1, with unresolved D. The V gene lost 4 bases and the J gene lost 0 bases, with 9 bases spanning the gap. CDR3 length equals 13 residues. Germline CDR1 reads DFQATT; CDR2 reads SNEGSKA (reference sequence). The CDR3 region has the DNA TGCAGTGCTATCCCGCAGGTGAACACTGAAGCTTTCTTT. Translation: CSAIPQVNTEAFF.

V usage is TRBV11-2 and J usage is TRBJ1-1; no clear D. Germline V gene sequence: CDR1 SGHAT, CDR2 FQNNGV. The germline V and J ends were trimmed by 2 bases and 0 bases, with 7 bases remaining between them. The CDR3 spans 14 residues. The CDR3 DNA reads as TGTGCCAGCAGCTTAAGCGGGATGAACACTGAAGCTTTCTTT. Residues: CASSLSGMNTEAFF.

This clone was counted ten times or more. A much larger clone is a single base away; this may be a read error. This rearrangement joins TRBV10-3 to TRBJ2-7; D may be TRBD2 (6 bases). Trimming took 1 base from V and 6 from J, leaving 22 bases between them. Germline loops: CDR1 ENHRY, CDR2 SYGVKD. This CDR3 contains 17 residues. The CDR3 loop is CAISELTGVSARSEQYF. In DNA form, the CDR3 reads TGTGCCATCAGTGAGTTGACGGGGGTTAGCGCCCGGAGCGAGCAGTACTTC.

This clone was detected ten times or more. The chain employs TRBV20-1 and TRBJ1-5, with 8 bases matching TRBD1. Germline-derived CDR1 and CDR2 are DFQATT and SNEGSKA (reference sequence). The V and J ends lost 5 bases and 0 bases, in that order; junction bases with no gene match: 3. This CDR3 has 14 residues. The DNA of the CDR3 is TGCAGTGCTCTGGACAGGGATAGCAATCAGCCCCAGCATTTT. Protein product: CSALDRDSNQPQHF.

This clone was found many times. The rearrangement uses TRBV19 and TRBJ2-7; 15 positions agree with TRBD2. This CDR3 region has 17 residues. V lost 4 bases to trimming and J lost 6 bases; unmatched junction nucleotides: 10. Germline values: CDR1 LNHDA, CDR2 SQIVND (reference sequence). CDR3: CASSTGPGLAGGGEQYF. The CDR3 DNA reads TGTGCCAGTAGTACCGGACCGGGACTAGCGGGAGGAGGCGAGCAGTACTTC.

The chain's CDR3 is CASSVRTAGNTIYF. The CDR3 nucleotides read TGTGCCAGCAGTGTCCGGACGGCTGGAAACACCATATATTTT. The chain combines TRBV6-1 with TRBJ1-3; D is ambiguous. The CDR3 covers 14 residues. The germline V and J ends were trimmed by 4 bases and 2 bases, with 9 bases remaining between them. Per the germline V gene, CDR1 is MNHNS and CDR2 is SASEGT.

In its sample, this clone was seen many times. The CDR3 protein is CSATQGAGQPQHF. CDR3 DNA: TGCAGTGCAACACAGGGGGCGGGTCAGCCCCAGCATTTT. The V gene is TRBV20-1, the J gene TRBJ1-5; 9 bases agree with TRBD1. Germline CDR1 is DFQATT and CDR2 is SNEGSKA (reference sequence). The CDR3 is 13 residues long. V shed 6 bases, J shed 6 bases, and the junction held 6 bases outside the gene matches.